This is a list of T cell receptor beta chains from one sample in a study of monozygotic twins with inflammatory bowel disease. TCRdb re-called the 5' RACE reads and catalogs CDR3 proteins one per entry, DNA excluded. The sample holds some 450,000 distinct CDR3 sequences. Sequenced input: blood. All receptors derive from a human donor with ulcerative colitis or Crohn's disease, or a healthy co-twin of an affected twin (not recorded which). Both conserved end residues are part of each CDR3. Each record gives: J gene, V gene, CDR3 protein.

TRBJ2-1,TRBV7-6,CASSLVELAGSNEQFF
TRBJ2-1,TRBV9,CASSSSGTNNEQFF
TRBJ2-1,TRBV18,CASSPQQLYNEQFF
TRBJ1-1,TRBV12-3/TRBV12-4,CASSHRQGELNTEAFF
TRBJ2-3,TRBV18,CASSRAPDSQALDTQYF
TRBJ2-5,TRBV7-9,CASSLGPGTQYF
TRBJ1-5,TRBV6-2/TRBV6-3,CASSDPTGVCQPQHF
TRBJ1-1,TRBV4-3,CASSQETGANTEAFF
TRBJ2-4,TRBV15,CATSRDLGRGNIQYF
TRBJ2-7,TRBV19,CASRYRSGRSYEQYF
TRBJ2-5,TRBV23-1,CASSQIRDRGMKTQYF